This entry describes one T cell receptor (beta chain). An end of the junction differs from the germline gene, which may be a read error. The data derive from a study of Graves' ophthalmopathy and Graves' hyperthyroidism. Amplification from RNA transcripts yielded the TCR beta CDR3 regions. An initial RT-PCR round employing HTBI primers preceded a second-round multiplex PCR. MiXCR, run by TCRdb on the multiplex PCR reads, gives a single entry per CDR3 protein. The repertoire holds almost 750,000 distinct CDR3 sequences, with 40% as singletons. The germline V gene has CDR1 WNHNN and CDR2 SYGVQD (reference sequence). The CDR3 has 15 residues.

V is TRBV10-1 and J is TRBJ2-7, with 9 bases matching TRBD2. Judging by the DNA end, TRBJ2-1 fits better; the J call may be wrong. This clonotype originated in an adult man with Graves' ophthalmopathy. The sample consisted of peripheral blood. The CDR3 is CASSSGLALYNEQFF. The DNA for the CDR3 is TGTGCCAGCAGCTCGGGACTAGCCCTCTACAATGAGCAGTTCTTC.